Listed below are T cell receptor beta chains from one sample, sequenced in a study of OX40 agonist ivuxolimab in advanced cancers. Profiling relied on immunoSEQ multiplex PCR, and the TCRdb table lists in-frame clones only, not all of them. The profile shows some 70,000 clones, about four fifths of them singletons. The material was CD4+ or CD8+ T cells sorted from blood, obtained in a trial of the OX40 agonist ivuxolimab. The receptors were sampled from an adult with an advanced solid tumor such as melanoma, head and neck, liver or kidney cancer. CDR3s include the opening cysteine and the closing phenylalanine or tryptophan. The D gene is left open where the match is weak. Clone size is given for some rows only: seen once, a few or many times, or a class if the clone is expanded.

NA	TRBJ1-1	NA	TRBV14	TGTGCCAGCAGGCCGAGGGGCTTCCCGGGCACTGAAGCTTTCTTT	CASRPRGFPGTEAFF
NA	TRBJ2-7	medium-sized	TRBV5-1	TGCGCCAGCAGCTTGGGGACAGACACCTACGAGCAGTACTTC	CASSLGTDTYEQYF
NA	TRBJ1-1	NA	TRBV11-3	TGTGCCAGCAGCTTAAACCCGGACGGCACTGAAGCTTTCTTT	CASSLNPDGTEAFF
TRBD2	TRBJ2-5	NA	TRBV19	TGTGCCAGTAGTATAGGTCACGGGACTAGCGCCCGACAAGAGACCCAGTACTTC	CASSIGHGTSARQETQYF
NA	TRBJ2-3	NA	TRBV15	TGTGCCACCAGCAGAGTCAGCACAGATACGCAGTATTTT	CATSRVSTDTQYF
TRBD2	TRBJ2-7	NA	TRBV18	TGTGCCAGCTCACCACCGGGCGGGAGGGCCCCCGAGCAGTACTTC	CASSPPGGRAPEQYF
NA	TRBJ2-7	NA	TRBV7-2	TGTGCCAGCAGCCTCAGTTACGAGCAGTACTTC	CASSLSYEQYF
TRBD2	TRBJ2-7	NA	TRBV5-6	TGTGCCAGCAGCTTATTGCGGGAGACAACCTACGAGCAGTACTTC	CASSLLRETTYEQYF
NA	TRBJ2-2	NA	TRBV6-6	TGTGCCAGCAGTTACCAGGGCGGCGGGGAGCTGTTTTTT	CASSYQGGGELFF
TRBD1	TRBJ2-5	NA	TRBV19	TGTGCCAGTAGTGTCAGACAGGGTTTACAAGAGACCCAGTACTTC	CASSVRQGLQETQYF
TRBD1	TRBJ2-4	NA	TRBV30	TGTGCCTGGAGTTTGACCAGGGGGTCCAAAAACATTCAGTACTTC	CAWSLTRGSKNIQYF
NA	TRBJ2-3	NA	TRBV5-1	TGCGCCAGCAGCTTCGGGGGATATGAGGATACGCAGTATTTT	CASSFGGYEDTQYF
TRBD1	TRBJ2-4	NA	TRBV6-6	TGTGCCAGCAGTTTAACCGGGACAGGAGCAAACATTCAGTACTTC	CASSLTGTGANIQYF
NA	TRBJ2-7	NA	TRBV29-1	TGCAGCGTTGTCCCTACGGGAGCTCACTACGAGCAGTACTTC	CSVVPTGAHYEQYF
NA	TRBJ2-7	NA	TRBV2	TGTGCCAGGCAGACCCGGACTACGTCGGGGGAGCAGTACTTC	CARQTRTTSGEQYF
TRBD2	TRBJ2-1	NA	TRBV6-5	TGTGCCAGCACCCGCGGCGGGAGGGATTACAATGAGCAGTTCTTC	CASTRGGRDYNEQFF